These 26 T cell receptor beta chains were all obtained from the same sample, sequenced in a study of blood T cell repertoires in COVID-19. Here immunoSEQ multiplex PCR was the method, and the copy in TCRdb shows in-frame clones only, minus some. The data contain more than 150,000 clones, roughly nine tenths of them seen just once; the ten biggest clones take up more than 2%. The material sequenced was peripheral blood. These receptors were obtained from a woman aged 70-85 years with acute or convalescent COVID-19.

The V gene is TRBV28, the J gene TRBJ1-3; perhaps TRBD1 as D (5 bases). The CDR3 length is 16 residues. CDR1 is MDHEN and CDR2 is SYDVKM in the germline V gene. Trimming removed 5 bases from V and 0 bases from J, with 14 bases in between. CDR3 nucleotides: TGTGCCAGCAGTAGTACGGGACTAGGCTCTGGAAACACCATATATTTT. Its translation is CASSSTGLGSGNTIYF. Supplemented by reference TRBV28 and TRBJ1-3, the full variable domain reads DVKVTQSSRYLVKRTGEKVFLECVQDMDHENMFWYRQDPGLGLRLIYFSYDVKMKEKGDIPEGYSVSREKKERFSLILESASTNQTSMYLCASSSTGLGSGNTIYFGEGSWLTVV.

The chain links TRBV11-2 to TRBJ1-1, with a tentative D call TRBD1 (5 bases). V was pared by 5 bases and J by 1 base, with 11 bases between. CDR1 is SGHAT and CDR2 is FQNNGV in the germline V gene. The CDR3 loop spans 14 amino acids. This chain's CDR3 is CASSVPGWNTEAFF. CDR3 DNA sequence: TGTGCCAGCAGCGTACCAGGGTGGAACACTGAAGCTTTCTTT.

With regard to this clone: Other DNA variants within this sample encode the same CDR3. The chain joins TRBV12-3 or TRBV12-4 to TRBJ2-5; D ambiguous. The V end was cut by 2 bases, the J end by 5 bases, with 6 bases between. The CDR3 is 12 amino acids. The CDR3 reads CASSLTEETQYF. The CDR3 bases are TGTGCCAGCAGTTTAACAGAGGAGACCCAGTACTTC.

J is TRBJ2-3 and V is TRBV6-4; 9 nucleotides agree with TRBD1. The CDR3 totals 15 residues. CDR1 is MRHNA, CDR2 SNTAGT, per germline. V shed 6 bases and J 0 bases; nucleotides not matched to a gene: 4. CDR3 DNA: TGTGCCAGCAGGTACAGGGGGCTCAGCACAGATACGCAGTATTTT. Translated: CASRYRGLSTDTQYF.

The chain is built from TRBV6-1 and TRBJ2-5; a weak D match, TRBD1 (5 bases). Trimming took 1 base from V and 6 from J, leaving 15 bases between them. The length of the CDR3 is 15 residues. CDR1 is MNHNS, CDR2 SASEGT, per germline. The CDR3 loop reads CASSEDHVGVQTQYF. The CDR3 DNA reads TGTGCCAGCAGTGAAGATCATGTAGGGGTGCAGACCCAGTACTTC.

The CDR3 nucleotides are TGTGCCAGCAGCCGGGACTTCCTCCTAAACACTGAAGCTTTCTTT. It translates to CASSRDFLLNTEAFF. The chain links TRBV5-6 to TRBJ1-1, with a tentative D call TRBD1 (5 bases). V was cut by 4 bases and J by 2 bases, with 15 bases left in between. This CDR3 comprises 15 residues. The germline CDR1 and CDR2 sequences are SGHDT and YYEEEE.

CDR3 region: CASSPGQGISGNTIYF. As DNA, the CDR3 is TGTGCCAGCTCACCCGGACAGGGGATCTCTGGAAACACCATATATTTT. This rearrangement joins TRBV18 to TRBJ1-3, with 9 bases that match TRBD1. Germline V gene sequence: CDR1 KGHSH, CDR2 LQKENI. Trimming removed 3 bases from V and 0 bases from J; junction bases left unmatched: 3. The CDR3 runs 16 residues. The whole variable domain, remainder taken from reference TRBV18 and TRBJ1-3, is NAGVMQNPRHLVRRRGQEARLRCSPMKGHSHVYWYRQLPEEGLKFMVYLQKENIIDESGMPKERFSAEFPKEGPSILRIQQVVRGDSAAYFCASSPGQGISGNTIYFGEGSWLTVV.

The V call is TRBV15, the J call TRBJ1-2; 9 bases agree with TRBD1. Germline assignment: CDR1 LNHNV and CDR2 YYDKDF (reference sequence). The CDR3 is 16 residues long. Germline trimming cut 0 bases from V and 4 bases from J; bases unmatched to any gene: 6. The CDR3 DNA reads TGTGCCACCAGCAGAGATCGGACAGGGGTTAGCTATGGCTACACCTTC. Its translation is CATSRDRTGVSYGYTF. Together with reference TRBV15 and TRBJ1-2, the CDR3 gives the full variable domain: DAMVIQNPRYQVTQFGKPVTLSCSQTLNHNVMYWYQQKSSQAPKLLFHYYDKDFNNEADTPDNFQSRRPNTSFCFLDIRSPGLGDTAMYLCATSRDRTGVSYGYTFGSGTRLTVV.

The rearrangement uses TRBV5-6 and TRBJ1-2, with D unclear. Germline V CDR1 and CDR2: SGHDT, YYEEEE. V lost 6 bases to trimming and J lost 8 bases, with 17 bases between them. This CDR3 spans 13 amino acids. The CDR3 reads CASKVNRGGGYTF. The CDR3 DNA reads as TGTGCCAGCAAAGTAAACCGGGGAGGCGGCTACACCTTC.

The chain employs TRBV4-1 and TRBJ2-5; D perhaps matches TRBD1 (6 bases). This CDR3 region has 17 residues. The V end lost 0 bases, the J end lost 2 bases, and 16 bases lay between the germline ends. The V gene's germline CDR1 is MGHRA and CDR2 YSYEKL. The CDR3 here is CASSQDLGSDRQETQYF. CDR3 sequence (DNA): TGCGCCAGCAGCCAAGATTTAGGGTCGGACAGACAAGAGACCCAGTACTTC.

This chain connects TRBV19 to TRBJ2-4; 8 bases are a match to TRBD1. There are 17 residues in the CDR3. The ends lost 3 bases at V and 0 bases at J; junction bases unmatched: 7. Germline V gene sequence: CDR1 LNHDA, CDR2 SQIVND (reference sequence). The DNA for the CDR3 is TGTGCCAGTAGTATCCGGACAGGGTCCTCAGCCAAAAACATTCAGTACTTC. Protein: CASSIRTGSSAKNIQYF.

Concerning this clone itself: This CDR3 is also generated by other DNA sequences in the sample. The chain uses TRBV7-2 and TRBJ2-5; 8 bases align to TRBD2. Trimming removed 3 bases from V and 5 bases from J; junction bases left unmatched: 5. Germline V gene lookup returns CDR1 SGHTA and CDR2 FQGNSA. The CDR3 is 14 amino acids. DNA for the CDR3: TGTGCCAGCAGCTTGGCGGGGGGCGGGGAGACCCAGTACTTC. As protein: CASSLAGGGETQYF.

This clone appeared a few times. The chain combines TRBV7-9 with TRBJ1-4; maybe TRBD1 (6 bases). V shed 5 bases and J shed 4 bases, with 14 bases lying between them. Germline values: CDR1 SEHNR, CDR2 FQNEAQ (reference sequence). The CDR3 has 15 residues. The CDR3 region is CASSPSGTINEKLFF. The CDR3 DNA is TGTGCCAGCAGCCCAAGCGGGACAATTAATGAAAAACTGTTTTTT.

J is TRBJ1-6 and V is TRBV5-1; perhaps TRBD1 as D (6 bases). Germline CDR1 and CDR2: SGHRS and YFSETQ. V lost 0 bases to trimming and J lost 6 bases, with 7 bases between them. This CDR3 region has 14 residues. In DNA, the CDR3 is TGCGCCAGCAGCTTGGCGGACAGTAATTCACCCCTCCACTTT. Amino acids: CASSLADSNSPLHF.

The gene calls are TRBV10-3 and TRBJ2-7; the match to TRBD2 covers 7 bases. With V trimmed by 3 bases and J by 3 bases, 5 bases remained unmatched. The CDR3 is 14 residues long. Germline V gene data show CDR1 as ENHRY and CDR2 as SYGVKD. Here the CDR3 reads CAISERAGLYEQYF. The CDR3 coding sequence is TGTGCCATCAGTGAAAGAGCGGGGCTCTACGAGCAGTACTTC.

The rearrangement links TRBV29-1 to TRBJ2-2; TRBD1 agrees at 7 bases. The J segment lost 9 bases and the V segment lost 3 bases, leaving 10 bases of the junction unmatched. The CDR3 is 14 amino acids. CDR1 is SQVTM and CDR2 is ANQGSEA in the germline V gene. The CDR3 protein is CSVESRGLTRELFF. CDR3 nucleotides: TGCAGCGTTGAGTCCAGGGGGTTAACTCGGGAGCTGTTTTTT.

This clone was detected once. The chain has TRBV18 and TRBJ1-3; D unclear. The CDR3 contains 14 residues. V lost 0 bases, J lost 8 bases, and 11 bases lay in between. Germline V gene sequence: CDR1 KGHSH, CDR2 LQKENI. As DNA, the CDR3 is TGTGCCAGCTCACCACCGCGAGGAGGTCACACCATATATTTT. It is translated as CASSPPRGGHTIYF. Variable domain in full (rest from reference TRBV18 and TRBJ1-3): NAGVMQNPRHLVRRRGQEARLRCSPMKGHSHVYWYRQLPEEGLKFMVYLQKENIIDESGMPKERFSAEFPKEGPSILRIQQVVRGDSAAYFCASSPPRGGHTIYFGEGSWLTVV.

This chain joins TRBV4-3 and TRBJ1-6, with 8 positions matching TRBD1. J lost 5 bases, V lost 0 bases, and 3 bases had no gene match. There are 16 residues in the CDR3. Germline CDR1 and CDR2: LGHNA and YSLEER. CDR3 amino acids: CASSQEDRANNSPLHF. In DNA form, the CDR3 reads TGCGCCAGCAGCCAAGAGGACAGGGCGAATAATTCACCCCTCCACTTT.

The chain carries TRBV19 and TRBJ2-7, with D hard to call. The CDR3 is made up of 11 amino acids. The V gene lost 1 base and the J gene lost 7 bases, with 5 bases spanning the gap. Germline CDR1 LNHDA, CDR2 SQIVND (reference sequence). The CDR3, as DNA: TGTGCCAGTAGTATAGGCAGTGAGCAGTACTTC. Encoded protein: CASSIGSEQYF.

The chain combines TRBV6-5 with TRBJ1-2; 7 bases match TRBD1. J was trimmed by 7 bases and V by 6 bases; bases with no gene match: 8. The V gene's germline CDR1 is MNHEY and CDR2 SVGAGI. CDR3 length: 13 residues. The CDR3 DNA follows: TGTGCCAGCAGCTCGACAGGGCTGGTTGGCTACACCTTC. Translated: CASSSTGLVGYTF.

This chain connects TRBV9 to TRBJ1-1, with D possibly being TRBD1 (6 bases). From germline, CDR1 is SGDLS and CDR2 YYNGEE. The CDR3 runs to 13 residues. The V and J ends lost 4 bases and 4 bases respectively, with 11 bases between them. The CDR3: CASSLGGGTEAFF. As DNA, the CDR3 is TGTGCCAGCAGCCTAGGGGGGGGCACTGAAGCTTTCTTT. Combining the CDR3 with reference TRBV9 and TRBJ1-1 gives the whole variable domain DSGVTQTPKHLITATGQRVTLRCSPRSGDLSVYWYQQSLDQGLQFLIQYYNGEERAKGNILERFSAQQFPDLHSELNLSSLELGDSALYFCASSLGGGTEAFFGQGTRLTVV.

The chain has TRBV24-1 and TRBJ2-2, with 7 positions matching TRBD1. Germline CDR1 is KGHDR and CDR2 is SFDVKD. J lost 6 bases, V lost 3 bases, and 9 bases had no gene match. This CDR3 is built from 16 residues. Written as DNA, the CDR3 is TGTGCCACCAGTGATCCCCGACAGGGCCAGGCCGGGGAGCTGTTTTTT. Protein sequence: CATSDPRQGQAGELFF.

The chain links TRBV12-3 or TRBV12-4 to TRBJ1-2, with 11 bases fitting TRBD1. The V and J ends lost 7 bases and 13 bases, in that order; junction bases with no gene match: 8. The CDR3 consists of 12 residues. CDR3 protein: CASNPGQGDPTF. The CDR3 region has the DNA TGTGCCAGCAATCCGGGACAGGGGGACCCCACCTTC.

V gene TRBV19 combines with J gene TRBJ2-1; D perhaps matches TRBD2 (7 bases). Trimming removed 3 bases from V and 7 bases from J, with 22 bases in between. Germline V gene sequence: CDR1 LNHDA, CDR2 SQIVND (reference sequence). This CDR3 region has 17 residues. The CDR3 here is CASSMGPGGGLVNEQFF. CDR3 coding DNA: TGTGCCAGTAGTATGGGGCCTGGCGGGGGCCTTGTAAATGAGCAGTTCTTC. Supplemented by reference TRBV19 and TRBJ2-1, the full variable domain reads DGGITQSPKYLFRKEGQNVTLSCEQNLNHDAMYWYRQDPGQGLRLIYYSQIVNDFQKGDIAEGYSVSREKKESFPLTVTSAQKNPTAFYLCASSMGPGGGLVNEQFFGPGTRLTVL.

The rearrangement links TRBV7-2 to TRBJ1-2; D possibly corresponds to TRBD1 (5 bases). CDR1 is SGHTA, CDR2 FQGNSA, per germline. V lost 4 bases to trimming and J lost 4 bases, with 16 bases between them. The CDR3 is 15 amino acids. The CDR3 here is CASSSVTGGTYGYTF. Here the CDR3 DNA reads TGTGCCAGCAGCTCCGTTACAGGAGGGACCTATGGCTACACCTTC.

Here the CDR3 DNA reads TGTGCCAGCAGCTCCCGCGGACTAGCGGGGGGGAGAGCAGATACGCAGTATTTT. Translation gives CASSSRGLAGGRADTQYF. The chain combines TRBV7-3 with TRBJ2-3; 15 nucleotides line up with TRBD2. Trimming at V came to 4 bases and at J to 4 bases, leaving 9 bases not matched to a gene. The germline V gene encodes CDR1 SGHTA and CDR2 FQGTGA. The CDR3 consists of 18 residues.